One sample yielded the 15 T cell receptor beta chains listed below, sequenced in a study of blood T cell repertoires in COVID-19. Sequencing used immunoSEQ multiplex PCR; TCRdb keeps in-frame clones, though not all of them. This table has over 100,000 clones, 75% to 85% appearing once. What was sequenced was peripheral blood. These receptors originate from an older man with acute or convalescent COVID-19.

The chain carries TRBV9 and TRBJ2-2, with TRBD1 matching over 9 bases. The V gene's germline CDR1 is SGDLS and CDR2 YYNGEE. After removal of 0 bases from V and 5 bases from J, the junction contained 2 bases not matched to a gene. CDR3 length: 15 amino acids. Written as DNA, the CDR3 is TGTGCCAGCAGCGTAGCGACAGGGGGGACCGGGGAGCTGTTTTTT. Its translation is CASSVATGGTGELFF.

The chain recombines TRBV5-1 with TRBJ1-6, with D maybe TRBD1 (6 bases). CDR1 and CDR2 from the germline V gene are SGHRS and YFSETQ. The CDR3 spans 15 residues. V was shortened by 4 bases and J by 9 bases, with 17 bases between the two germline ends. The CDR3 sequence: CASSQSRGRASPLHF. CDR3 DNA sequence: TGCGCCAGCAGCCAGTCGCGGGGGCGAGCTTCACCCCTCCACTTT.

As regards this clone: This specimen includes other DNA sequences encoding the same CDR3. The chain couples TRBV9 to TRBJ1-1; 11 nucleotides align to TRBD1. Germline trimming cut 4 bases from V and 5 bases from J; bases unmatched to any gene: 4. The CDR3 length is 14 residues. Germline CDR1 SGDLS, CDR2 YYNGEE. CDR3 DNA: TGTGCCAGCAGCCCAAGGGACAGGGGGACTGAAGCTTTCTTT. The encoded protein is CASSPRDRGTEAFF.

The chain links TRBV28 to TRBJ2-7; D may be TRBD2 (6 bases). CDR1 is MDHEN and CDR2 is SYDVKM in the germline V gene. With 1 base removed from V and 2 bases from J, the gap between germline ends came to 15 bases. The CDR3 loop spans 16 amino acids. The CDR3 DNA reads TGTGCCAGCAGTTTATTGGCGCGGGGCCGTCCCTACGAGCAGTACTTC. This gives the protein CASSLLARGRPYEQYF.

The chain links TRBV24-1 to TRBJ1-5; 8 nucleotides agree with TRBD1. Germline V gives CDR1 KGHDR, CDR2 SFDVKD. CDR3 length equals 16 residues. With 4 bases clipped from V and 3 bases from J, the junction kept 7 bases outside the gene matches. CDR3 nucleotides: TGTGCCACCAGTGAGCCCGGACAGGGCACCAATCAGCCCCAGCATTTT. This gives the protein CATSEPGQGTNQPQHF.

J is TRBJ1-2 and V is TRBV6-5; D is possibly TRBD1 (6 bases). Per germline, CDR1 MNHEY and CDR2 SVGAGI. The CDR3 loop spans 13 amino acids. Trimming shortened V by 6 bases and J by 3 bases, and 11 bases separated the two germline ends. For the CDR3, the DNA is TGTGCCAGCAGGCCCCGGACAGACTATGGCTACACCTTC. It encodes CASRPRTDYGYTF.

This clone showed up just once. The V gene is TRBV11-2, the J gene TRBJ1-1, with TRBD1 matching over 8 bases. CDR1 is SGHAT and CDR2 is FQNNGV in the germline V gene. The CDR3 has 15 amino acids. V gave up 5 bases and J gave up 0 bases; unmatched junction bases: 5. CDR3 sequence: CASSPHRGMNTEAFF. CDR3 sequence (DNA): TGTGCCAGCAGCCCGCACAGGGGGATGAACACTGAAGCTTTCTTT.

The V call is TRBV9, the J call TRBJ2-5; 10 nucleotides agree with TRBD2. The CDR3 loop spans 16 amino acids. V lost 2 bases, J lost 4 bases, and 8 bases stayed unmatched. Germline CDR1 and CDR2: SGDLS and YYNGEE. The CDR3 loop reads CASSVVAGGGVETQYF. The DNA of the CDR3 is TGTGCCAGCAGCGTGGTAGCGGGAGGCGGAGTAGAGACCCAGTACTTC.

This chain joins TRBV7-9 and TRBJ1-4, with 9 bases identical to TRBD1. From germline, CDR1 is SEHNR and CDR2 FQNEAQ (reference sequence). The CDR3 sequence is 13 residues long. The trim removed 8 bases at V and 8 bases at J, leaving 6 bases unmatched. CDR3 sequence reads: CASVWTGEEKLFF. Here the CDR3 DNA reads TGTGCCAGCGTATGGACAGGGGAGGAAAAACTGTTTTTT.

The V gene is TRBV15, the J gene TRBJ2-7, with D possibly TRBD1 on 5 matching bases. The V and J ends lost 5 bases and 5 bases respectively, with 19 bases between them. CDR1 and CDR2 from the germline V gene are LNHNV and YYDKDF (reference sequence). The CDR3 contains 15 residues. The CDR3 region has the DNA TGTGCCACCAGCGACGTAGGGCAGGGTGACAACGAGCAGTACTTC. Encoded protein: CATSDVGQGDNEQYF.

The chain carries TRBV7-2 and TRBJ1-2, with a possible D match to TRBD1 (5 bases). V lost 5 bases, J lost 4 bases, and 11 bases lay in between. Germline-derived CDR1 and CDR2 are SGHTA and FQGNSA. This CDR3 is built from 13 residues. CDR3 in amino acids: CASSNAQGYGYTF. CDR3 DNA: TGTGCCAGCAGCAACGCCCAGGGCTATGGCTACACCTTC.

V gene TRBV19 combines with J gene TRBJ1-1, with D perhaps matching TRBD1 (5 bases). CDR1 LNHDA and CDR2 SQIVND come from the germline V gene (reference sequence). The CDR3 totals 14 residues. Trimming shortened V by 3 bases and J by 5 bases, and 13 bases separated the two germline ends. For the CDR3, the DNA is TGTGCCAGTAGTATGGCCGGGGGACGGACTGAAGCTTTCTTT. Translation gives CASSMAGGRTEAFF.

V is TRBV10-3 and J is TRBJ1-2; 11 nucleotides match TRBD1. There are 15 residues in the CDR3. Germline CDR1 and CDR2: ENHRY and SYGVKD. The trim removed 3 bases at V and 4 bases at J, leaving 4 bases unmatched. CDR3 bases: TGTGCCATCAGTGAATGGACAGGGGGCGGCTATGGCTACACCTTC. Its translation: CAISEWTGGGYGYTF.

The genes are TRBV2 and TRBJ1-2; possible D gene TRBD1, 5 bases. V gave up 8 bases and J gave up 2 bases, with 12 bases separating them. This CDR3 region has 13 residues. Germline CDR1 SNHLY, CDR2 FYNNEI. CDR3 sequence reads: CASYMDTNYGYTF. DNA for the CDR3: TGTGCCAGCTACATGGACACGAACTATGGCTACACCTTC.

This clone was recorded only once. The V call is TRBV24-1, the J call TRBJ2-1; D possibly corresponds to TRBD1 (6 bases). Germline V CDR1 and CDR2: KGHDR, SFDVKD. V was trimmed by 4 bases and J by 3 bases, leaving 12 bases between them. The CDR3 has 15 amino acids. CDR3 residues: CATSEGRGNYNEQFF. The CDR3 DNA sequence: TGTGCCACCAGTGAGGGCAGGGGAAACTACAATGAGCAGTTCTTC.